The clone carrying this T cell receptor beta chain was recorded many times. TRAV and TRBV primers primed cDNA for both TCRalpha and TCRbeta. TCR amplification ran about 20 PCR cycles using constant-region and V-primer adapter primers. mRNA, once isolated, was amplified by in vitro transcription. TCRdb re-called the reads through MiXCR, storing one row per CDR3 protein. The sample lists 35,000 to 50,000 distinct CDR3 sequences; 20% were seen once. This sample was included in a study of low-dose radiotherapy and immunotherapy resistance in tumors. Study context: Every day for four cycles from cycle 1 day 1, patients took 300 mg of oral aspirin.

Trimming took 5 bases from V and 10 from J; bases not matched to a gene: 16. Germline V gene lookup returns CDR1 SGHTA and CDR2 FQGNSA. This CDR3 comprises 16 residues. Time point specified: after trial treatment. This sample's treatment: LDRT plus nivolumab, ipilimumab, low-dose cyclophosphamide and aspirin (RACIN trial). The chain joins TRBV7-2 to TRBJ2-1; TRBD2 aligns across 8 bases. Source: PBMCs, taken after low-dose radiotherapy plus immunotherapy. This clonotype was obtained from a female donor with ovarian cancer. The CDR3 DNA is TGTGCCAGCAGCCCCCCGGGACTAGGGACCCCTAGGGAGCAGTTCTTC. Its translation: CASSPPGLGTPREQFF.